This TCR beta chain came from a study of shared clonotypes between healthy human individuals. Repertoires were generated with immunoSEQ multiplex PCR, while TCRdb's copy carries only in-frame clones and drops some. The data contain 2.3 million or so clones, 90% to 95% of them singletons. In regard to this clone: Its cognate antigen is unknown.

This CDR3 has 17 residues. V was cut by 2 bases and J by 3 bases, with 17 bases left in between. CDR1 SNHLY and CDR2 FYNNEI come from the germline V gene. Findings and caveats of the study: A handful of donors showed sharing of roughly 5% of naive CD4 clonotypes.

The clonotype comes from a man between 18 and 29 years old in good health. Some clones in this sample may be carry-over from other donors' samples. V and J are TRBV2 and TRBJ1-5, with a tentative D call TRBD1 (6 bases). Sequenced: naive CD4+ T cells from PBMCs. Subset of the sample: CD45RA+ positively selected. CDR3 nucleotide sequence: TGTGCCAGCAGTGAAACGGTCGGACAGATCATCAATCAGCCCCAGCATTTT. Its protein product is CASSETVGQIINQPQHF.